A selection of T cell receptor beta chains follows, all from one sample in a study of blood T cell repertoires in COVID-19. The assay was immunoSEQ multiplex PCR, and TCRdb's table has in-frame clones only and misses some. The sample contains approximately 260,000 clones, about 90% of which appear only once. Source material: peripheral blood. The receptors originated from a man between 60 and 75 years old who had recovered from COVID-19. CDR3s include the opening cysteine and the closing phenylalanine or tryptophan. The D gene is left open where the match is weak. Size is omitted from some rows. Given values are once, few, many or a class for expanded clones.

TRBJ1-2 TRBV2 NA NA CASSGESTNYGYTF TGTGCCAGCAGTGGCGAGAGTACTAACTATGGCTACACCTTC
TRBJ2-3 TRBV18 TRBD2 NA CASSPPGLAGLLNTQYF TGTGCCAGCTCACCACCGGGACTAGCGGGGCTGTTGAATACGCAGTATTTT
TRBJ1-4 TRBV24-1 TRBD1 NA CATSEAGTGDEKLFF TGTGCCACCAGCGAGGCCGGGACAGGTGATGAAAAACTGTTTTTT
TRBJ2-2 TRBV11-3 NA once CASSLWSGTLNTGELFF TGTGCCAGCAGCTTATGGTCAGGGACACTGAACACCGGGGAGCTGTTTTTT
TRBJ2-1 TRBV9 TRBD2 NA CASSSRPSGERNEQFF TGTGCCAGCAGCTCCCGACCCAGCGGGGAACGTAATGAGCAGTTCTTC
TRBJ1-1 TRBV5-1 NA NA CASSREVRPMNTEAFF TGCGCCAGCAGCAGGGAGGTCAGGCCAATGAACACTGAAGCTTTCTTT
TRBJ2-3 TRBV9 TRBD1 NA CASNDRVTDTQYF TGTGCCAGCAACGACAGGGTAACAGATACGCAGTATTTT
TRBJ1-2 TRBV21-1 NA NA CASSKGASYYGYTF TGTGCCAGCAGCAAAGGTGCGAGTTACTATGGCTACACCTTC
TRBJ1-2 TRBV30 NA NA CAWSVGGNGYTF TGTGCCTGGAGTGTGGGCGGGAATGGCTACACCTTC
TRBJ2-1 TRBV6-6 NA few CASRTDRTLGYNEQFF TGTGCCAGCAGGACTGACAGGACCTTGGGCTACAATGAGCAGTTCTTC
TRBJ2-2 TRBV18 TRBD2 once CASSPGLAGDRELFF TGTGCCAGCTCGCCGGGACTAGCGGGGGACCGGGAGCTGTTTTTT
TRBJ1-2 TRBV6-1 TRBD1 NA CASSEVGTGGKSYGYTF TGTGCCAGCAGTGAAGTCGGGACAGGGGGCAAAAGCTATGGCTACACCTTC
TRBJ1-2 TRBV7-9 TRBD1 NA CASSFSDRGWGGYTF TGTGCCAGCAGCTTTAGTGACAGGGGATGGGGTGGCTACACCTTC
TRBJ1-1 TRBV7-9 TRBD1 NA CASGVTGVMNTEAFF TGTGCCAGCGGCGTGACAGGGGTTATGAACACTGAAGCTTTCTTT
TRBJ1-4 TRBV2 NA NA CASSSALEEKLFF TGTGCCAGCAGCTCTGCCTTGGAGGAGAAACTGTTTTTT
TRBJ1-3 TRBV5-1 NA NA CASSLAGSGNTIYF TGCGCCAGCAGCTTGGCGGGTAGTGGAAACACCATATATTTT
TRBJ2-3 TRBV10-2 NA NA CASKASVAPTDTQYF TGCGCCAGCAAAGCTTCTGTAGCCCCCACAGATACGCAGTATTTT
TRBJ1-2 TRBV5-1 NA NA CASSFLTVTYGYTF TGCGCCAGCAGCTTCCTGACAGTCACTTATGGCTACACCTTC
TRBJ2-7 TRBV12-5 NA NA CASAEIYEQYF TGTGCTAGTGCCGAGATCTACGAGCAGTACTTC
TRBJ2-2 TRBV5-4 NA NA CASSRGQTNTGELFF TGTGCCAGCAGCCGAGGACAGACTAACACCGGGGAGCTGTTTTTT
TRBJ1-1 TRBV5-5 NA NA CASSLVERATEAFF TGTGCCAGCAGCTTGGTGGAGCGGGCCACTGAAGCTTTCTTT
TRBJ2-2 TRBV6-5 NA NA CASRRQEAGELFF TGTGCCAGCAGGAGACAGGAGGCCGGGGAGCTGTTTTTT
TRBJ1-5 TRBV21-1 NA NA CASSKAPGTGGPCPASNQPQHF TGTGCCAGCAGCAAAGCCCCCGGGACAGGGGGCCCGTGCCCGGCTAGCAATCAGCCCCAGCATTTT
TRBJ2-6 TRBV27 TRBD1 once CASSPGGGPGANVLTF TGTGCCAGCAGCCCAGGGGGCGGTCCTGGGGCCAACGTCCTGACTTTC
TRBJ2-7 TRBV6-2/TRBV6-3 TRBD2 NA CASSYAGNPGGYEQYF TGTGCCAGCAGTTACGCCGGTAATCCGGGGGGGTACGAGCAGTACTTC
TRBJ2-3 TRBV9 TRBD2 NA CASSDSSGGGTDTQYF TGTGCCAGCAGCGACTCTAGCGGGGGGGGGACAGATACGCAGTATTTT
TRBJ2-3 TRBV5-5 NA NA CASNYPSTDTQYF TGTGCCAGCAACTACCCGAGCACAGATACGCAGTATTTT
TRBJ2-3 TRBV5-1 NA few CASSPGEGWNTQYF TGCGCCAGCAGCCCAGGAGAGGGTTGGAATACGCAGTATTTT
TRBJ2-1 TRBV19 NA NA CASTSGLFYNEQFF TGTGCCAGTACCTCCGGACTGTTCTACAATGAGCAGTTCTTC
TRBJ1-1 TRBV2 NA NA CASNQDRLNTEAFF TGTGCCAGCAATCAAGACAGATTGAACACTGAAGCTTTCTTT
TRBJ2-1 TRBV20-1 NA NA CSASLGKARGEQFF TGCAGTGCTAGTCTTGGTAAGGCGCGAGGTGAGCAGTTCTTC
TRBJ1-6 TRBV3-1/TRBV3-2 TRBD1 once CASSLGQGDSPLHF TGTGCCAGCAGCCTCGGACAGGGGGATTCACCCCTCCACTTT
TRBJ2-3 TRBV10-3 TRBD2 NA CAISGASGGHTDTQYF TGTGCCATCAGTGGGGCTAGCGGGGGGCACACAGATACGCAGTATTTT
TRBJ2-1 TRBV4-2 TRBD2 NA CASSRTSGGSEQFF TGTGCCAGCAGCCGGACTAGCGGGGGGAGCGAGCAGTTCTTC
TRBJ2-1 TRBV7-9 NA NA CASSRTDYNEQFF TGTGCCAGCAGCCGCACAGACTACAATGAGCAGTTCTTC
TRBJ1-2 TRBV5-6 TRBD1 NA CASSPGTGGLNYGYTF TGTGCCAGCAGCCCGGGGACAGGGGGCCTTAACTATGGCTACACCTTC
TRBJ2-2 TRBV4-1 TRBD2 NA CASSPRTSGGANTGELFF TGCGCCAGCAGCCCTAGGACTAGCGGGGGCGCCAACACCGGGGAGCTGTTTTTT
TRBJ2-3 TRBV24-1 NA once CATSPQLSGSTDTQYF TGTGCCACCAGTCCTCAACTAAGCGGAAGCACAGATACGCAGTATTTT
TRBJ2-7 TRBV5-1 NA NA CASSLMSGQPYEQYF TGCGCCAGCAGCTTGATGAGTGGACAGCCCTACGAGCAGTACTTC
TRBJ2-3 TRBV3-1/TRBV3-2 TRBD2 NA CASSRTSGGAGDTQYF TGTGCCAGCAGCCGCACAAGCGGGGGGGCCGGAGATACGCAGTATTTT
TRBJ1-4 TRBV5-6 TRBD1 NA CASSLNFRQGDEKLFF TGTGCCAGCAGCTTGAATTTTAGGCAGGGGGATGAAAAACTGTTTTTT
TRBJ2-2 TRBV2 NA NA CASSPRRVNTGELFF TGTGCCAGCAGTCCCAGGCGGGTAAACACCGGGGAGCTGTTTTTT
TRBJ1-6 TRBV5-1 TRBD1 NA CASSFWDRDNSPLHF TGCGCCAGCAGCTTTTGGGACAGAGATAATTCACCCCTCCACTTT
TRBJ1-5 TRBV6-6 NA NA CASRYRDTNQPQHF TGTGCCAGCAGGTACCGGGACACCAATCAGCCCCAGCATTTT
TRBJ1-4 TRBV2 TRBD1 NA CASSEGDSNEKLFF TGTGCCAGCAGTGAAGGGGACAGTAATGAAAAACTGTTTTTT
TRBJ1-1 TRBV15 NA few CATSTDRGPGEAFF TGTGCCACCAGCACAGACCGCGGCCCTGGGGAAGCTTTCTTT
TRBJ2-1 TRBV7-8 NA NA CASSPGTSYNEQFF TGTGCCAGCAGCCCCGGGACATCATACAATGAGCAGTTCTTC
TRBJ2-2 TRBV2 NA NA CAGSMSGVPRELFF TGTGCCGGCTCAATGTCAGGGGTCCCAAGGGAGCTGTTTTTT
TRBJ2-3 TRBV5-1 NA NA CASSLVAGIVTDTQYF TGCGCCAGCAGCTTGGTCGCGGGGATCGTGACAGATACGCAGTATTTT
TRBJ1-1 TRBV27 NA NA CASRMGGRSTEAFF TGTGCCAGCAGGATGGGGGGGAGGTCAACTGAAGCTTTCTTT
TRBJ2-1 TRBV7-2 NA few CASSLSRGNEQFF TGTGCCAGCAGCTTATCCAGGGGCAATGAGCAGTTCTTC
TRBJ2-7 TRBV3-1/TRBV3-2 NA NA CASSPRTVYEQYF TGTGCCAGCAGCCCCCGGACAGTCTACGAGCAGTACTTC
TRBJ1-2 TRBV18 TRBD1 once CASSPPTAGGFKGYTF TGTGCCAGCTCACCTCCAACTGCAGGGGGCTTTAAGGGCTACACCTTC
TRBJ1-1 TRBV20-1 NA NA CSARLLGPAFF TGCAGTGCTAGACTACTAGGCCCAGCTTTCTTT
TRBJ1-6 TRBV5-1 NA NA CASSFRANSPLHF TGCGCCAGCAGCTTCAGGGCTAATTCACCCCTCCACTTT
TRBJ2-1 TRBV20-1 NA NA CSASYEPGANEQFF TGCAGTGCTAGTTATGAACCAGGGGCGAATGAGCAGTTCTTC
TRBJ2-1 TRBV5-5 NA NA CASSKPTGYNEQFF TGTGCCAGCAGCAAACCAACAGGGTACAATGAGCAGTTCTTC
TRBJ1-4 TRBV9 NA NA CASSVEGDTNEKLFF TGTGCCAGCAGCGTAGAAGGCGACACAAATGAAAAACTGTTTTTT